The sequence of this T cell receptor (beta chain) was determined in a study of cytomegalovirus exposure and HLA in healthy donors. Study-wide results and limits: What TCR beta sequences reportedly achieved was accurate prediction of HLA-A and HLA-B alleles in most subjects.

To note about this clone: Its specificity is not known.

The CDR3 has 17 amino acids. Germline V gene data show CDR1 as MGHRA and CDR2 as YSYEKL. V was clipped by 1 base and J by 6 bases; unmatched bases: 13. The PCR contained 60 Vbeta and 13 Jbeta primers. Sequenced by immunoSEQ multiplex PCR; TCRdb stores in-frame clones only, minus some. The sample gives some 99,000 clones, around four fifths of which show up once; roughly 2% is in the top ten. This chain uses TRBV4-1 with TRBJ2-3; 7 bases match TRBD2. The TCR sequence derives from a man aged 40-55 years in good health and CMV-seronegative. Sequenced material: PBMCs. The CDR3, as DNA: TGCGCCAGCAGCCAAGGAGTCGGACGGGGGGAAGGGGATACGCAGTATTTT. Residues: CASSQGVGRGEGDTQYF.